This T cell receptor beta chain is drawn from a study of shared clonotypes between healthy human individuals. General study findings and limits: Researchers found naive subsets generally carried larger estimated richness than memory subsets.

CDR1 and CDR2 from the germline V gene are SGDLS and YYNGEE. The CDR3 length is 15 residues. V was trimmed by 4 bases and J by 0 bases, leaving 10 bases between them. In the naive CD8 group, cells lacked CD45RO and were positively selected for CCR7, so terminally differentiated effector memory CD45RA+ cells were left out. Assay used: immunoSEQ multiplex PCR; TCRdb lists only in-frame clones, some missing. The sample holds some 740,000 clones, approximately 92% seen once. A note on this clone: Its antigen is undetermined.

The chain recombines TRBV9 with TRBJ2-2, with D unresolved. The sequence was collected from a young man in good health. Sequencing was done on a sample of naive CD8+ T cells sorted from blood. CDR3 sequence: CASSSPSANTGELFF. CDR3 sequence (DNA): TGTGCCAGCAGCTCCCCCAGCGCGAACACCGGGGAGCTGTTTTTT.